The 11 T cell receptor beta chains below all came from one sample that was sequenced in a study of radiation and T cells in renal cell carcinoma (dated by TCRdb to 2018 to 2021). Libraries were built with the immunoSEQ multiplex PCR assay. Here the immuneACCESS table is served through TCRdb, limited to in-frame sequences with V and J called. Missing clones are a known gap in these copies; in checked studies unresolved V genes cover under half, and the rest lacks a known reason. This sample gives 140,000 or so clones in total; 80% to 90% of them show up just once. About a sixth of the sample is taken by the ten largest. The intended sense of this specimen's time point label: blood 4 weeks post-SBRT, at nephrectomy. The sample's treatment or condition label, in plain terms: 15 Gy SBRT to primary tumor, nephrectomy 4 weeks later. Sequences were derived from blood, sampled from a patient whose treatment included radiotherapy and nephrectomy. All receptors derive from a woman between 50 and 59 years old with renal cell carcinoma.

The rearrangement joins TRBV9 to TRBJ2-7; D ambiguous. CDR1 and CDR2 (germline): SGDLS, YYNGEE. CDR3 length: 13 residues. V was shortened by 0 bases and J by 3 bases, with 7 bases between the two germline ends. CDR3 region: CASSVGPLYEQYF. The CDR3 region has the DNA TGTGCCAGCAGCGTAGGTCCTCTCTACGAGCAGTACTTC.

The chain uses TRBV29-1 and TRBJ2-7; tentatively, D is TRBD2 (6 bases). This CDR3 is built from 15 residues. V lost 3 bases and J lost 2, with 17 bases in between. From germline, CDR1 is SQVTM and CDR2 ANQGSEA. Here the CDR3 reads CSVEGGGTGPYEQYF. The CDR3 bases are TGCAGCGTTGAGGGGGGTGGTACAGGACCCTACGAGCAGTACTTC.

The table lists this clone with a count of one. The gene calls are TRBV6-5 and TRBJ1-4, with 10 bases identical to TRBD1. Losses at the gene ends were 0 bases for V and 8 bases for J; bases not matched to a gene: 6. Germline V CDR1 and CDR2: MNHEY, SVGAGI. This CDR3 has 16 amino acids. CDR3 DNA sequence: TGTGCCAGCAGTTACTCGACTCCGACAGGGGGCGAAAAACTGTTTTTT. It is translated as CASSYSTPTGGEKLFF.

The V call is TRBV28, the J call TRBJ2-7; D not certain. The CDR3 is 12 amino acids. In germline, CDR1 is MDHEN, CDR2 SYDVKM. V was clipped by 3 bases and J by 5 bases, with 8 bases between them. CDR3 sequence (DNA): TGTGCCAGCAGTTTCCTAAACGACGAGCAGTACTTC. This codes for CASSFLNDEQYF.

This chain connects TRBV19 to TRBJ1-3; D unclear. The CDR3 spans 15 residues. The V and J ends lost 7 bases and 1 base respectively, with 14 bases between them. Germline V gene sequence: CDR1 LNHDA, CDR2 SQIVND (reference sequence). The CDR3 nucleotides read TGTGCCAGTATGATGAGGTTTTTATCTGGAAACACCATATATTTT. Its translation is CASMMRFLSGNTIYF.

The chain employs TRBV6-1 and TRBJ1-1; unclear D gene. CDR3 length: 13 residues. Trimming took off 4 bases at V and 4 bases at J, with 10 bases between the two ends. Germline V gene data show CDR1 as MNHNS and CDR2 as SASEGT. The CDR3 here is CASSVVRGTEAFF. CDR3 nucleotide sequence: TGTGCCAGCAGTGTTGTAAGAGGCACTGAAGCTTTCTTT.

CDR3 residues: CSVEVQGRNYGYTF. The CDR3, as DNA: TGCAGCGTTGAAGTTCAGGGGCGAAACTATGGCTACACCTTC. The gene calls are TRBV29-1 and TRBJ1-2; D perhaps matches TRBD1 (6 bases). Germline V lookup: CDR1 SQVTM, CDR2 ANQGSEA. There are 14 residues in the CDR3. Trimming removed 1 base from V and 2 bases from J, with 11 bases in between.

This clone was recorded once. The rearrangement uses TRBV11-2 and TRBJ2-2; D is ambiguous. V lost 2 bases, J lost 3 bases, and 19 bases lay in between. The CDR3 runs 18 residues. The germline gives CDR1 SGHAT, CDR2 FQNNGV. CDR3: CASSLTRPTPDHTGELFF. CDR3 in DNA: TGTGCCAGCAGCTTAACCAGACCAACCCCTGATCACACCGGGGAGCTGTTTTTT.

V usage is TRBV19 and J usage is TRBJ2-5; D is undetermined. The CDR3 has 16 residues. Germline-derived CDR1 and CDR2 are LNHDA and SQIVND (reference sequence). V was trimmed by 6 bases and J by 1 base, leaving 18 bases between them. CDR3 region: CASSSLLTPPQETQYF. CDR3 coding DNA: TGTGCCAGTAGCTCATTACTGACACCTCCCCAAGAGACCCAGTACTTC. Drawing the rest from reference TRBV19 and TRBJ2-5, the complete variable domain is DGGITQSPKYLFRKEGQNVTLSCEQNLNHDAMYWYRQDPGQGLRLIYYSQIVNDFQKGDIAEGYSVSREKKESFPLTVTSAQKNPTAFYLCASSSLLTPPQETQYFGPGTRLLVL.

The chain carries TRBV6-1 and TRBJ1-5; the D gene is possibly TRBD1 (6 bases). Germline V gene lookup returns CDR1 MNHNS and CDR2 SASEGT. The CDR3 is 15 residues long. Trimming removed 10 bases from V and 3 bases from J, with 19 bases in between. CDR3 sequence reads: CATVKIGQTNQPQHF. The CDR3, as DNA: TGTGCCACCGTAAAGATTGGACAGACCAATCAGCCCCAGCATTTT.

The CDR3 DNA follows: TGTGCCAGCAGCTCCCACAGGGTTGAGAGGACTGAAGCTTTCTTT. This codes for CASSSHRVERTEAFF. The chain has TRBV5-6 and TRBJ1-1; maybe TRBD1 (6 bases). Germline CDR1 SGHDT, CDR2 YYEEEE. V was trimmed by 3 bases and J by 5 bases, leaving 17 bases between them. The CDR3 is 15 residues long.